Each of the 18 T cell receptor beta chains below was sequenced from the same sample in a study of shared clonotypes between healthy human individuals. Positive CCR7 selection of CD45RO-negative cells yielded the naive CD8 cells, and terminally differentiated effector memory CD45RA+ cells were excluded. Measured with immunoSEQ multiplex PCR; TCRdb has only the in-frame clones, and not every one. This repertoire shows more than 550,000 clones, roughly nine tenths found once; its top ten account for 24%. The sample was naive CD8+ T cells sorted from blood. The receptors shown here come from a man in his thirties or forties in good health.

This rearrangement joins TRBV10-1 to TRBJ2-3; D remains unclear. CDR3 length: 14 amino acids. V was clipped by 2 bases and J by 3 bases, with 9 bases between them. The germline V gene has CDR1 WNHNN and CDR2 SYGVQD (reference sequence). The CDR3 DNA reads TGCGCCAGCAGTGAGGGGATACAGACAGATACGCAGTATTTT. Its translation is CASSEGIQTDTQYF.

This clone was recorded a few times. CDR3 coding DNA: TGTGCCAGCAGCATCGGTCTCTATGGCTACACCTTC. This translates into CASSIGLYGYTF. The chain couples TRBV14 to TRBJ1-2; no firm D call. CDR1 is SGHDN, CDR2 FVKESK, per germline. Trimming cost V 5 bases and J 4 bases, with 8 bases left between them. The length of the CDR3 is 12 residues.

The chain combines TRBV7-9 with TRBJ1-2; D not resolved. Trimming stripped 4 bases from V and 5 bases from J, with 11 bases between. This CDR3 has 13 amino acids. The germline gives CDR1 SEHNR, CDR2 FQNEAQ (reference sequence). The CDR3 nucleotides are TGTGCCAGCAGCTCGGACGGAAGTTATGGCTACACCTTC. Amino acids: CASSSDGSYGYTF.

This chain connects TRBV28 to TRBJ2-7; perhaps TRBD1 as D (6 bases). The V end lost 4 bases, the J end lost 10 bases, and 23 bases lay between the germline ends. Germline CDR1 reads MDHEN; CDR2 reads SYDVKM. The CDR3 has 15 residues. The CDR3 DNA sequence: TGTGCCAGCAGTTACCCGCCACCGGGACAAATAATTCAGTACTTC. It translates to CASSYPPPGQIIQYF.

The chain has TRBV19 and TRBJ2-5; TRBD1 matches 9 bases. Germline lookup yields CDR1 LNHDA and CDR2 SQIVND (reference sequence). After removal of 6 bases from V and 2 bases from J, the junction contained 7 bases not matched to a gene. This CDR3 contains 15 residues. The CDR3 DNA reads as TGTGCCAGTAGGATGATGACAGGGGGACAAGAGACCCAGTACTTC. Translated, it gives CASRMMTGGQETQYF.

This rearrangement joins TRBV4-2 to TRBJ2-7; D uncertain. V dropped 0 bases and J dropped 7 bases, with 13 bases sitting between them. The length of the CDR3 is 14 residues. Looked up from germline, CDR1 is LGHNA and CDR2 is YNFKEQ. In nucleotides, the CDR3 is TGTGCCAGCAGCCAAGATTTGTCCCCTCGGGAGCAGTACTTC. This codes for CASSQDLSPREQYF.

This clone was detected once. CDR3 bases: TGTGCCTGGATGGGTCAGGAGGGTGAAAAACTGTTTTTT. Its translation: CAWMGQEGEKLFF. The genes are TRBV30 and TRBJ1-4; D call uncertain. V lost 4 bases and J 7 bases, leaving 13 bases between the germline ends. CDR1 GTSNPN and CDR2 SVGIG come from the germline V gene (reference sequence). The length of the CDR3 is 13 residues.

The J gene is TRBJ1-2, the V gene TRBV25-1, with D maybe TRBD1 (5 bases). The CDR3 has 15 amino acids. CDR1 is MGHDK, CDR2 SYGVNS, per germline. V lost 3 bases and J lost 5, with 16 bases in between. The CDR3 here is CASSDGAPLGYGYTF. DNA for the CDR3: TGTGCCAGCAGTGATGGGGCACCGCTTGGGTATGGCTACACCTTC.

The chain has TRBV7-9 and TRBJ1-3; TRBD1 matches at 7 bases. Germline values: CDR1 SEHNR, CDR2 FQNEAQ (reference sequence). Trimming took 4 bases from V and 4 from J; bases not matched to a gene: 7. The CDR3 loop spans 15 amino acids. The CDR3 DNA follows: TGTGCCAGCAGCTCATCGACAGGGCCAGGAAACACCATATATTTT. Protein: CASSSSTGPGNTIYF. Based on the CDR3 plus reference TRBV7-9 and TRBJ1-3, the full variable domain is DTGVSQNPRHKITKRGQNVTFRCDPISEHNRLYWYRQTLGQGPEFLTYFQNEAQLEKSRLLSDRFSAERPKGSFSTLEIQRTEQGDSAMYLCASSSSTGPGNTIYFGEGSWLTVV.

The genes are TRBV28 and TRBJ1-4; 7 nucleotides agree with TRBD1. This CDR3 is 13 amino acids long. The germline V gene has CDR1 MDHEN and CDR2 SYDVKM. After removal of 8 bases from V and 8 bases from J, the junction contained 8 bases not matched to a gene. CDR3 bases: TGTGCCAGCTATCGACAGGGACACGAAAAACTGTTTTTT. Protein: CASYRQGHEKLFF.

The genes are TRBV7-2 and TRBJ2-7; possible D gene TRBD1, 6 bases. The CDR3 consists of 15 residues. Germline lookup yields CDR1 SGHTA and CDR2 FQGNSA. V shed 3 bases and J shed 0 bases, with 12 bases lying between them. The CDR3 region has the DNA TGTGCCAGCAGCTTTTTCAGGGGTTCCTCCTACGAGCAGTACTTC. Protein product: CASSFFRGSSYEQYF.

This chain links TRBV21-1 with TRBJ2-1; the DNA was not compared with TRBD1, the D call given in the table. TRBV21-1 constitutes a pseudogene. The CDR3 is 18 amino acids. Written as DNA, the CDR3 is TGTGCCAGCAGCAAAGTTCTAAACAGTGGTTCCTCCTACAATGAGCAGTTCTTC. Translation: CASSKVLNSGSSYNEQFF.

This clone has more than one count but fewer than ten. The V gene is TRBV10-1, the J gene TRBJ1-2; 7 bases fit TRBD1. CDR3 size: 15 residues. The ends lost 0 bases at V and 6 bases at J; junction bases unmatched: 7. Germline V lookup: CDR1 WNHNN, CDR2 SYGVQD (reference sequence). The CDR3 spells CASSESPTGYNGYTF. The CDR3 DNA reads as TGCGCCAGCAGTGAGTCCCCGACAGGGTACAATGGCTACACCTTC.

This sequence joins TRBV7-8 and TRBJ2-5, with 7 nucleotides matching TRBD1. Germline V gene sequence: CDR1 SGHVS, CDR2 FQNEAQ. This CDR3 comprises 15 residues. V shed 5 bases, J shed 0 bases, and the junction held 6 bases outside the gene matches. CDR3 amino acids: CASSPGTAHQETQYF. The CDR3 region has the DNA TGTGCCAGCAGCCCGGGGACAGCCCACCAAGAGACCCAGTACTTC.

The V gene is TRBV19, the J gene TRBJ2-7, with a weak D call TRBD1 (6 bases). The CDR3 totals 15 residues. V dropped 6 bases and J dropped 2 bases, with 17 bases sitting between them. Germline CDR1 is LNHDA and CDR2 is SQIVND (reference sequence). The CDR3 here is CASRYRDLGTYEQYF. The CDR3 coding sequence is TGTGCCAGTAGGTACAGGGATCTTGGGACCTACGAGCAGTACTTC.

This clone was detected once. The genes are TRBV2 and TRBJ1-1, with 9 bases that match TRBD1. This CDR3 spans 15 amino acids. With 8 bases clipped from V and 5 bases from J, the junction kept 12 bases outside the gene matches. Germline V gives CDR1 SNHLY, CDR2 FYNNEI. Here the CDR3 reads CASSADGTGRTEAFF. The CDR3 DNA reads TGTGCCAGCTCGGCAGACGGGACAGGGAGGACTGAAGCTTTCTTT.

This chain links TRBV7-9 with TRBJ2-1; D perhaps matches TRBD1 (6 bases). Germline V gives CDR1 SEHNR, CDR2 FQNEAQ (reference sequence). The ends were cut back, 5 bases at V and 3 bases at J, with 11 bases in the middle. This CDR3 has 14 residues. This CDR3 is CASSPGQIYNEQFF. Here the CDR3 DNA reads TGTGCCAGCAGCCCAGGACAGATCTACAATGAGCAGTTCTTC.

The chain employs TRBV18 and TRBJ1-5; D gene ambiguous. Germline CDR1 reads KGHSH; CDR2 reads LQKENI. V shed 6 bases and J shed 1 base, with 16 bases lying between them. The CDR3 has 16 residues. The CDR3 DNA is TGTGCCAGCTCCCACTCGGAGGGTGCGAGCAATCAGCCCCAGCATTTT. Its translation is CASSHSEGASNQPQHF. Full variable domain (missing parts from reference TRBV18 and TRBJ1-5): NAGVMQNPRHLVRRRGQEARLRCSPMKGHSHVYWYRQLPEEGLKFMVYLQKENIIDESGMPKERFSAEFPKEGPSILRIQQVVRGDSAAYFCASSHSEGASNQPQHFGDGTRLSIL.